This TCR beta chain was obtained from a study of early T cells in non-severe SARS-CoV-2 infection. Study background: The study sequenced bulk RNA from unsorted whole blood, with chains unpaired.

Via MiXCR, TCRdb re-called the 5' RACE reads, giving one row per CDR3 protein. The sample holds 50,000 to 75,000 distinct CDR3 sequences, 5.9% seen once. The ends were cut back, 5 bases at V and 0 bases at J, with 7 bases in the middle. Germline values: CDR1 MDHEN, CDR2 SYDVKM. The CDR3 totals 14 residues. The chain couples TRBV28 to TRBJ1-4, with D uncertain. The clonotype comes from an adult who was a healthcare worker with PCR-confirmed SARS-CoV-2 infection or an uninfected control (not recorded which). The sequenced sample was whole blood, obtained at baseline. CDR3 sequence: CASSEGATNEKLFF. The CDR3 DNA follows: TGTGCCAGCAGTGAGGGCGCAACTAATGAAAAACTGTTTTTT.